This record concerns one T cell receptor beta chain sequence. As yet, its antigen is unknown. UMIs with a 6-nucleotide sample barcode were added by template switching. TCRdb reanalyzed the 5' RACE reads and collapses them to one entry per CDR3 protein, without DNA. Seen in this sample are approximately 420,000 distinct CDR3 sequences; the ten most common clones hold less than 2.5%. These data come from a study of monozygotic twins with inflammatory bowel disease. Findings and limits, study-wide: IBD patients had lower TCRbeta diversity (inverse Simpson) than healthy co-twins. Findings did not support one strong IBD-associated signal or clonotype.

The germline V gene has CDR1 SGHDN and CDR2 FVKESK. The CDR3 is 16 residues long. Skipping T cell sorting, the study isolated total RNA directly from whole blood. V and J are TRBV14 and TRBJ2-4; the TRBD2 assignment by TCRdb is unverifiable without DNA. This clonotype originated in a human donor with ulcerative colitis or Crohn's disease, or a healthy co-twin of an affected twin (not recorded which). Sequenced input: blood. CDR3: CASSQEEGRGSGIQYF.